Listed here are 18 T cell receptor beta chains from one sample, sequenced in a study of blood T cell repertoires in COVID-19. Assay used: immunoSEQ multiplex PCR; TCRdb lists only in-frame clones, some missing. The repertoire holds around 230,000 clones, around nine tenths seen once, with about 4% in the top ten. The material sequenced was PBMCs or T cells enriched from blood (not recorded which). The receptors stem from a woman younger than 45 with acute COVID-19.

This chain joins TRBV5-1 and TRBJ1-1; D remains unclear. The CDR3 contains 15 residues. In germline, CDR1 is SGHRS, CDR2 YFSETQ. The V and J ends lost 4 bases and 1 base respectively, with 14 bases between them. DNA for the CDR3: TGCGCCAGCAGCCCCCGAGAGGCGGGGAACACTGAAGCTTTCTTT. As protein: CASSPREAGNTEAFF.

CDR3 residues: CASSPDNGYSYNEQFF. Here the CDR3 DNA reads TGTGCCAGCTCACCCGATAACGGTTACTCCTACAATGAGCAGTTCTTC. This chain joins TRBV18 and TRBJ2-1; D not resolved. Germline V CDR1 and CDR2: KGHSH, LQKENI. Trimming pared 3 bases from V and 0 bases from J, leaving 12 bases between. There are 16 residues in the CDR3.

The chain has TRBV19 and TRBJ1-6, with 8 bases matching TRBD1. The CDR3 runs 15 residues. With V trimmed by 2 bases and J by 8 bases, 5 bases remained unmatched. CDR1 and CDR2 from the germline V gene are LNHDA and SQIVND (reference sequence). CDR3 in DNA: TGTGCCAGTAGTATAATTGGACAGGGTGATTCACCCCTCCACTTT. Translated: CASSIIGQGDSPLHF.

CDR3 loop: CASSEDRGGPFEQFF. CDR3 DNA: TGTGCCAGCAGTGAAGATAGGGGGGGGCCGTTCGAGCAGTTCTTC. The rearrangement uses TRBV6-1 and TRBJ2-1, with D tentatively TRBD2 (7 bases). V was shortened by 1 base and J by 10 bases, with 17 bases between the two germline ends. Germline V CDR1 and CDR2: MNHNS, SASEGT. There are 15 residues in the CDR3.

The CDR3 DNA is TGTGCCGGAAGAAGCGGGGGGGCCCTCAATGAGCAGTTCTTC. Encoded protein: CAGRSGGALNEQFF. This chain joins TRBV30 and TRBJ2-1; 10 positions agree with TRBD2. CDR1 and CDR2 from the germline V gene are GTSNPN and SVGIG (reference sequence). The CDR3 covers 14 residues. V shed 8 bases and J 6 bases; nucleotides not matched to a gene: 10.

The chain links TRBV6-5 to TRBJ2-1; 10 bases align to TRBD1. CDR3 length: 15 amino acids. The ends lost 4 bases at V and 7 bases at J; junction bases unmatched: 7. The germline CDR1 and CDR2 sequences are MNHEY and SVGAGI. CDR3 sequence: CASSSLDRGVNEQFF. The CDR3 DNA reads as TGTGCCAGCAGTTCTCTGGACAGGGGGGTGAATGAGCAGTTCTTC.

This chain connects TRBV7-9 to TRBJ2-1; maybe TRBD2 (5 bases). Trimming removed 4 bases at V and 9 bases at J, with 10 bases between. The CDR3 runs 12 residues. CDR1 is SEHNR, CDR2 FQNEAQ, per germline (reference sequence). CDR3 in DNA: TGTGCCAGCAGCTCATGGACTCTTGAGCAGTTCTTC. Protein product: CASSSWTLEQFF.

CDR3 protein: CASSLGQNEQYF. CDR3 coding DNA: TGTGCCAGCAGCTTAGGTCAAAACGAGCAGTACTTC. J is TRBJ2-7 and V is TRBV7-9; D is unresolved. The CDR3 spans 12 residues. Trimming left V 1 base short and J 5 bases short, with 6 bases between. Looked up from germline, CDR1 is SEHNR and CDR2 is FQNEAQ (reference sequence).

This clone was observed once. The rearrangement uses TRBV29-1 and TRBJ2-2, with TRBD2 as a possible D gene (7 bases). The germline CDR1 and CDR2 sequences are SQVTM and ANQGSEA. Trimming pared 3 bases from V and 7 bases from J, leaving 21 bases between. The CDR3 runs to 16 residues. CDR3 DNA: TGCAGCGTTGAGAAAGGGACTGGGAGGGGGGACGGGGAGCTGTTTTTT. Translation gives CSVEKGTGRGDGELFF.

This clone was seen more than once but under ten times. V is TRBV9 and J is TRBJ1-6; weak D call: TRBD1 (6 bases). CDR1 is SGDLS, CDR2 YYNGEE, per germline. The CDR3 spans 16 residues. V was clipped by 4 bases and J by 2 bases, with 13 bases between them. DNA for the CDR3: TGTGCCAGCAGCCCGACGGACAGCCCCTATAATTCACCCCTCCACTTT. It specifies CASSPTDSPYNSPLHF.

This chain uses TRBV10-3 with TRBJ1-1; tentative D call: TRBD1 (6 bases). Germline V gene data show CDR1 as ENHRY and CDR2 as SYGVKD. Trimming removed 6 bases from V and 0 bases from J, with 20 bases in between. CDR3 length: 17 residues. CDR3 region: CAIRGANRAQVNTEAFF. The CDR3 nucleotides are TGTGCCATCAGGGGGGCAAACAGGGCGCAAGTGAACACTGAAGCTTTCTTT.

The V and J genes are TRBV5-1 and TRBJ2-1, with TRBD2 identical over 9 bases. This CDR3 comprises 17 residues. Trimming at V came to 3 bases and at J to 7 bases, leaving 14 bases not matched to a gene. Germline-derived CDR1 and CDR2 are SGHRS and YFSETQ. The CDR3 loop reads CASSYTRLSGGVNEQFF. The CDR3 DNA follows: TGCGCCAGCAGCTACACCCGACTTAGCGGGGGTGTAAATGAGCAGTTCTTC.

The rearrangement links TRBV2 to TRBJ2-3; TRBD1 agrees at 7 bases. The CDR3 totals 17 residues. Trimming at V came to 3 bases and at J to 3 bases, leaving 12 bases not matched to a gene. Germline CDR1 SNHLY, CDR2 FYNNEI. DNA of the CDR3: TGTGCCAGCAGTGACTTACTACCCGACAGGGAGACAGATACGCAGTATTTT. Encoded protein: CASSDLLPDRETDTQYF.

V gene TRBV9 combines with J gene TRBJ1-2; D is uncertain. This CDR3 spans 13 amino acids. Per the germline V gene, CDR1 is SGDLS and CDR2 is YYNGEE. Between the trimmed V and J ends, which lost 0 bases and 6 bases, there was a span of 9 bases. The DNA of the CDR3 is TGTGCCAGCAGCGTAGGGCAGGATGATGGCTACACCTTC. As protein: CASSVGQDDGYTF.

In this sample, this clone turned up a few times. J is TRBJ2-5 and V is TRBV6-1; D gene uncertain. Germline V gene data show CDR1 as MNHNS and CDR2 as SASEGT. Deletions cut 0 bases from V and 5 bases from J, with 16 bases between. The CDR3 is 16 residues long. The CDR3 protein is CASSEALYSRTETQYF. The CDR3 DNA reads TGTGCCAGCAGTGAAGCGCTTTACTCCCGAACGGAGACCCAGTACTTC.

The rearrangement joins TRBV19 to TRBJ2-4; possible D gene TRBD1, 6 bases. CDR1 LNHDA and CDR2 SQIVND come from the germline V gene (reference sequence). This CDR3 is 16 amino acids long. V shed 4 bases and J shed 2 bases, with 15 bases lying between them. The CDR3 DNA is TGTGCCAGTAGTACCCACCCACAGGGCCCCAAAAACATTCAGTACTTC. It specifies CASSTHPQGPKNIQYF.

The chain couples TRBV7-2 to TRBJ2-7; 9 bases map to TRBD1. After removal of 6 bases from V and 7 bases from J, the junction contained 13 bases not matched to a gene. The CDR3 spans 15 residues. Germline-derived CDR1 and CDR2 are SGHTA and FQGNSA. The CDR3 loop reads CASRPKGGQGFEQYF. The CDR3 DNA sequence: TGTGCCAGCAGACCAAAAGGAGGACAGGGGTTTGAGCAGTACTTC.

The chain combines TRBV5-1 with TRBJ1-4, with 9 bases fitting TRBD1. Per the germline V gene, CDR1 is SGHRS and CDR2 is YFSETQ. The CDR3 runs 14 residues. Trimming cost V 5 bases and J 8 bases; bases outside gene matches: 7. The CDR3 coding sequence is TGCGCCAGCAGAAGGGACAGGGCGGAGGAAAAACTGTTTTTT. Amino acid sequence: CASRRDRAEEKLFF. The full variable domain, rest sourced from reference TRBV5-1 and TRBJ1-4, is KAGVTQTPRYLIKTRGQQVTLSCSPISGHRSVSWYQQTPGQGLQFLFEYFSETQRNKGNFPGRFSGRQFSNSRSEMNVSTLELGDSALYLCASRRDRAEEKLFFGSGTQLSVL.